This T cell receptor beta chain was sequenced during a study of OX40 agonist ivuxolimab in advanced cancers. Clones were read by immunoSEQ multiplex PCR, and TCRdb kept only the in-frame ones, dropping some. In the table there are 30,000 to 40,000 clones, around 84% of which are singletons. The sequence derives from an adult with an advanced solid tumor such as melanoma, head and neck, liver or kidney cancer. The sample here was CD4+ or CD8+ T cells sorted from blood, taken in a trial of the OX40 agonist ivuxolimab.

The CDR3 bases are TGCAGCGTTGAAGACGGGTCAGGGGGCTACGAGCAGTACTTC. Protein: CSVEDGSGGYEQYF. This chain uses TRBV29-1 with TRBJ2-7; 7 bases are a match to TRBD1. Germline V gene lookup returns CDR1 SQVTM and CDR2 ANQGSEA. V trimming: 0 bases; J trimming: 3 bases; junction bases outside the gene matches: 5. The CDR3 has 14 amino acids.